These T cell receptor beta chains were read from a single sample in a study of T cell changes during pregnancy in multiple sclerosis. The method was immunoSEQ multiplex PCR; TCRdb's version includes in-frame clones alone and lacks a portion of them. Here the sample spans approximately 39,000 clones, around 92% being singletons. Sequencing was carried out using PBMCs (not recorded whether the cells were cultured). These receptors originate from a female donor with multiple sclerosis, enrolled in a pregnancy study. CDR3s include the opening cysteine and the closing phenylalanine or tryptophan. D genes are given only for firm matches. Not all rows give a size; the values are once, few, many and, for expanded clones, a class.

cdr3_nt: TGTGCCAGCAGTCGACTCGACGGGACAGATACGCAGTATTTT
cdr3_aa: CASSRLDGTDTQYF
j_call: TRBJ2-3
v_call: TRBV11-3
d_call: -
clone_size: once

cdr3_nt: TGCGCCAGCAGCTCGCCGGGACTAGAAAGCGGGGCCAACGTCCTGACTTTC
cdr3_aa: CASSSPGLESGANVLTF
j_call: TRBJ2-6
v_call: TRBV5-1
d_call: TRBD2
clone_size: -

cdr3_nt: TGTGCCAGCAGCTTAGTCGGGGGGGACTACGAGCAGTACTTC
cdr3_aa: CASSLVGGDYEQYF
j_call: TRBJ2-7
v_call: TRBV11-2
d_call: TRBD2
clone_size: -

cdr3_nt: TGCAGCGTGGGGGGACAGGATCGGTCGGAGCAGTACTTC
cdr3_aa: CSVGGQDRSEQYF
j_call: TRBJ2-7
v_call: TRBV29-1
d_call: TRBD1
clone_size: -

cdr3_nt: TGCGCCAGCAGCCGAGACCGGGACAGGAACACTGAAGCTTTCTTT
cdr3_aa: CASSRDRDRNTEAFF
j_call: TRBJ1-1
v_call: TRBV4-1
d_call: TRBD1
clone_size: -

cdr3_nt: TGTGCCAGCAGCTTGCGGTCGGGCATCTCTGGAAACACCATATATTTT
cdr3_aa: CASSLRSGISGNTIYF
j_call: TRBJ1-3
v_call: TRBV13
d_call: -
clone_size: -

cdr3_nt: TGCAGCGTTGGGGGGGATTCTGAAGCTTTCTTT
cdr3_aa: CSVGGDSEAFF
j_call: TRBJ1-1
v_call: TRBV29-1
d_call: -
clone_size: -

cdr3_nt: TGTGCCAGCAGTCGGGACAGGGGCTCTAAAAACATTCAGTACTTC
cdr3_aa: CASSRDRGSKNIQYF
j_call: TRBJ2-4
v_call: TRBV6-1
d_call: TRBD1
clone_size: -

cdr3_nt: TGCGCCAGCAGCATTCTAGCGGGGATCAACACCGGGGAGCTGTTTTTT
cdr3_aa: CASSILAGINTGELFF
j_call: TRBJ2-2
v_call: TRBV5-1
d_call: TRBD2
clone_size: -

cdr3_nt: TGTGCCTGGAGTGCCGGACTGAACTATGGCTACACCTTC
cdr3_aa: CAWSAGLNYGYTF
j_call: TRBJ1-2
v_call: TRBV30
d_call: -
clone_size: -

cdr3_nt: TGTGCCAGCAGTTCAAACGGACAGGGCGACTCTGGGGCCAACGTCCTGACTTTC
cdr3_aa: CASSSNGQGDSGANVLTF
j_call: TRBJ2-6
v_call: TRBV28
d_call: TRBD1
clone_size: -

cdr3_nt: TGTGCCAGCAGTTTATTGGGGGTGAACACTGAAGCTTTCTTT
cdr3_aa: CASSLLGVNTEAFF
j_call: TRBJ1-1
v_call: TRBV27
d_call: -
clone_size: -

cdr3_nt: TGCGCCAGCAGCCCGAACAGGGGAGGGGTTATTGGCACTGAAGCTTTCTTT
cdr3_aa: CASSPNRGGVIGTEAFF
j_call: TRBJ1-1
v_call: TRBV4-1
d_call: TRBD1
clone_size: -

cdr3_nt: TGCAGCGCCTCTTCGCCGGGGGACTACGAGCAGTACTTC
cdr3_aa: CSASSPGDYEQYF
j_call: TRBJ2-7
v_call: TRBV29-1
d_call: -
clone_size: -

cdr3_nt: TGTGCCAGTAGTTTCTCCTCAAGGATCTCTGGAAACACCATATATTTT
cdr3_aa: CASSFSSRISGNTIYF
j_call: TRBJ1-3
v_call: TRBV19
d_call: -
clone_size: -

cdr3_nt: TGTGCCAGCAGCGTCGGACAGGGAATAGGAAAACTGTTTTTT
cdr3_aa: CASSVGQGIGKLFF
j_call: TRBJ1-4
v_call: TRBV9
d_call: TRBD1
clone_size: -

cdr3_nt: TGTGCCTGGAGTGTAAGCCGGGGAAAAGGTGGCTACACCTTC
cdr3_aa: CAWSVSRGKGGYTF
j_call: TRBJ1-2
v_call: TRBV30
d_call: -
clone_size: -

cdr3_nt: TGTGCCAGCAGGACCGGGACAGGGGATCCATATGGCTACACCTTC
cdr3_aa: CASRTGTGDPYGYTF
j_call: TRBJ1-2
v_call: TRBV6-5
d_call: TRBD1
clone_size: -

cdr3_nt: TGTGCCAGCAGTTTTCCCAGCGGGAGGGACAATGAGCAGTTCTTC
cdr3_aa: CASSFPSGRDNEQFF
j_call: TRBJ2-1
v_call: TRBV28
d_call: TRBD2
clone_size: -

cdr3_nt: TGTGCCAGCAGCGTGGGGACAGGGGGCTGGACTGAAGCTTTCTTT
cdr3_aa: CASSVGTGGWTEAFF
j_call: TRBJ1-1
v_call: TRBV9
d_call: TRBD1
clone_size: -

cdr3_nt: TGTGCCAGTAGCGTAGGGCTAGCGGGAAACTCCTACGAGCAGTACTTC
cdr3_aa: CASSVGLAGNSYEQYF
j_call: TRBJ2-7
v_call: TRBV19
d_call: TRBD2
clone_size: -

cdr3_nt: TGTGCCAGCAGCCCAACCACTAGTAGCTACGAGCAGTACTTC
cdr3_aa: CASSPTTSSYEQYF
j_call: TRBJ2-7
v_call: TRBV9
d_call: -
clone_size: -

cdr3_nt: TGTGCCAGTAGTATAGATGGGGAGGGGCTCGGGGAAGCTTTCTTT
cdr3_aa: CASSIDGEGLGEAFF
j_call: TRBJ1-1
v_call: TRBV19
d_call: -
clone_size: -

cdr3_nt: TGTGCCAGCAGGAAGACTAGCGGTTCCTACGAGCAGTACTTC
cdr3_aa: CASRKTSGSYEQYF
j_call: TRBJ2-7
v_call: TRBV21-1
d_call: -
clone_size: -

cdr3_nt: TGCAGCGTTGAAGATCAGTTGGCCGGGGAGCTGTTTTTT
cdr3_aa: CSVEDQLAGELFF
j_call: TRBJ2-2
v_call: TRBV29-1
d_call: -
clone_size: -

cdr3_nt: TGTGCCAGCAGTTGGGACAGGGGCACTGAAGCTTTCTTT
cdr3_aa: CASSWDRGTEAFF
j_call: TRBJ1-1
v_call: TRBV6-6
d_call: TRBD1
clone_size: -

cdr3_nt: TGTGCCAGCAGCGTAGGGATAGCGGGAGCCACGGAGACCCAGTACTTC
cdr3_aa: CASSVGIAGATETQYF
j_call: TRBJ2-5
v_call: TRBV9
d_call: TRBD2
clone_size: -

cdr3_nt: TGCGCCAGCAGCTTGGATTTAGGGATCACCGGGGAGCTGTTTTTT
cdr3_aa: CASSLDLGITGELFF
j_call: TRBJ2-2
v_call: TRBV5-1
d_call: -
clone_size: -

cdr3_nt: TGCGCCAGCAGCCAAGTTTACGCGGGAGCTACAGAGACCCAGTACTTC
cdr3_aa: CASSQVYAGATETQYF
j_call: TRBJ2-5
v_call: TRBV4-3
d_call: TRBD2
clone_size: -

cdr3_nt: TGTGCCAGCAGTAGAAATAGAGGGGTGACACACTACGAGCAGTACTTC
cdr3_aa: CASSRNRGVTHYEQYF
j_call: TRBJ2-7
v_call: TRBV28
d_call: -
clone_size: -

cdr3_nt: TGTGCCAGCAGGGAACAACCTGGGACAGGGGGCTACGAGCAGTACTTC
cdr3_aa: CASREQPGTGGYEQYF
j_call: TRBJ2-7
v_call: TRBV2
d_call: TRBD1
clone_size: few

cdr3_nt: TGTGCCAGCAGCAAATGGGGGACTAGCGGGAGTAAGAACGAGCAGTACTTC
cdr3_aa: CASSKWGTSGSKNEQYF
j_call: TRBJ2-7
v_call: TRBV21-1
d_call: -
clone_size: -

cdr3_nt: TGTGCCAGCTCACCGGGGGGCGCTAGCACAGATACGCAGTATTTT
cdr3_aa: CASSPGGASTDTQYF
j_call: TRBJ2-3
v_call: TRBV18
d_call: -
clone_size: -

cdr3_nt: TGCGCCAGCAGCTTAGCCGGGCCCCCCTTGAACACTGAAGCTTTCTTT
cdr3_aa: CASSLAGPPLNTEAFF
j_call: TRBJ1-1
v_call: TRBV5-1
d_call: -
clone_size: -

cdr3_nt: TGTGCCATCAGTGAGTCGACTTGGGGGCGAACGGCTGAAGCTTTCTTT
cdr3_aa: CAISESTWGRTAEAFF
j_call: TRBJ1-1
v_call: TRBV10-3
d_call: -
clone_size: -

cdr3_nt: TGTGCCAGCAGCCTTAGGACTAGCGGGAGAGAGGGCGAGCAGTACTTC
cdr3_aa: CASSLRTSGREGEQYF
j_call: TRBJ2-7
v_call: TRBV5-4
d_call: TRBD2
clone_size: -

cdr3_nt: TGTGCCAGCAGACCACTCGGGGAGACCGGGGAGCTGTTTTTT
cdr3_aa: CASRPLGETGELFF
j_call: TRBJ2-2
v_call: TRBV6-1
d_call: -
clone_size: few

cdr3_nt: TGTGCCAGCAGCTTAACCCGGCAGGGGAGTGACACCGGGGAGCTGTTTTTT
cdr3_aa: CASSLTRQGSDTGELFF
j_call: TRBJ2-2
v_call: TRBV5-6
d_call: -
clone_size: -

cdr3_nt: TGCGCCAGCAGCTTGTCGGGTAGCGGGAGGGCCACGGACATTCAGTACTTC
cdr3_aa: CASSLSGSGRATDIQYF
j_call: TRBJ2-4
v_call: TRBV5-1
d_call: TRBD2
clone_size: -

cdr3_nt: TGCGCCAGCAGCCCGGGACAGGGAAGGGATGGCTACACCTTC
cdr3_aa: CASSPGQGRDGYTF
j_call: TRBJ1-2
v_call: TRBV5-1
d_call: TRBD1
clone_size: -

cdr3_nt: TGCGCCAGCAGTGAGGGGCAGATTCAAGAGACCCAGTACTTC
cdr3_aa: CASSEGQIQETQYF
j_call: TRBJ2-5
v_call: TRBV10-2
d_call: -
clone_size: -